This T cell receptor beta chain was recovered during a study of vaccination and CD4 T cells after COVID-19. Study summary: The peptides that stimulated the cells were overlapping spike peptides from SARS-CoV-2, HCoV-NL63, HCoV-OC43 and HCoV-229E.

Described time point: late sampling 161 to 241 days after vaccination in a few convalescent patients. Treatment here: roughly 11-day PBMC culture with coronavirus spike peptide pools or control peptides (ViraFEST assay). Germline V gives CDR1 DFQATT, CDR2 SNEGSKA (reference sequence). Losses at the gene ends were 6 bases for V and 4 bases for J; bases not matched to a gene: 7. CDR3 size: 14 residues. Concerning this clonotype itself: The antigen remains undetermined.

The Oncomine TCR Beta short-read assay sequenced DNA from cultured CD4+ T cells. TCRdb reanalysed the PCR reads using MiXCR and keeps one entry per CDR3 protein. Of tens of thousands of distinct CDR3 sequences listed, less than 35% are singletons. This rearrangement joins TRBV20-1 to TRBJ2-5, with 11 bases lining up with TRBD2. The clonotype was recovered from a human donor who had recovered from COVID-19. Specimen: CD4+ T cells from blood, cultured in vitro, collected about 7 months after SARS-CoV-2 vaccination. The CDR3 DNA is TGCAGTGCCTATAGCGGGGGGGCAGGAGAGACCCAGTACTTC. Translated, it gives CSAYSGGAGETQYF.